What follows is one TCR beta chain and its context. Antigen: not known. This PCR relied on a set of 60 Vbeta primers and 13 Jbeta primers. Clones were read by immunoSEQ multiplex PCR, and TCRdb kept only the in-frame ones, dropping some. The repertoire includes some 130,000 clones, more than 80% of them detected once, and approximately 6.7% sits in the top ten. As for the donors, each was a healthy bone marrow donor. The CDR3 spans 13 residues. Germline-derived CDR1 and CDR2 are ENHRY and SYGVKD. The V end lost 6 bases, the J end lost 3 bases, and 11 bases lay between the germline ends. The data were taken from a study of cytomegalovirus exposure and HLA in healthy donors. Study-wide points: In an earlier analysis, about 87% or about 30%: the productive usage of most TCR beta V segments. Several of the most significant clusters appeared, in a later analysis, to be linked to common viral pathogens.

The source material was PBMCs. This sequence was found in a woman aged 30 to 39 in good health and CMV-seropositive. This chain uses TRBV10-3 with TRBJ1-1; the D gene is possibly TRBD1 (6 bases). The DNA of the CDR3 is TGTGCCATCAGGTACAGGGTGGACACTGAAGCTTTCTTT. The encoded protein is CAIRYRVDTEAFF.